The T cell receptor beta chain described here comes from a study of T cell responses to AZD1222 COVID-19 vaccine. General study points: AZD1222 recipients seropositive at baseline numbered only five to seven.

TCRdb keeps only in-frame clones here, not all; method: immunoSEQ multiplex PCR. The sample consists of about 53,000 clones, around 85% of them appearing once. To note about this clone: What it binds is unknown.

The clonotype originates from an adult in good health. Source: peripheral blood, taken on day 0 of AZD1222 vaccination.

The DNA for the CDR3 is TGTGCCAGTAGTATAGGACTGACGGATGAGCAGTTCTTC. Translated, it gives CASSIGLTDEQFF. The V gene is TRBV19, the J gene TRBJ2-1; D uncertain. The V end lost 1 base, the J end lost 8 bases, and 9 bases lay between the germline ends. Germline V gives CDR1 LNHDA, CDR2 SQIVND (reference sequence). The CDR3 is made up of 13 amino acids.